This passage covers 8 T cell receptor beta chains from one sample sequenced in a study of identical twins. One entry per CDR3 protein, called by TCRdb with MiXCR from the 5' RACE reads. The table has roughly 700,000 distinct CDR3 sequences, 8% to 9% seen once. These data were also filed under a second study, of yellow fever vaccine responses in identical twins.

The sample comprised PBMCs. The receptors were sampled from a woman in her late teens or twenties in good health.

This clonotype was detected many times. The V gene is TRBV7-3, the J gene TRBJ1-1; D may be TRBD1 (6 bases). CDR1 and CDR2 (germline): SGHTA, FQGTGA. Trimming shortened V by 5 bases and J by 5 bases, and 15 bases separated the two germline ends. The CDR3 has 14 amino acids. CDR3 region: CASSLSGGSTEAFF. In nucleotides, the CDR3 is TGTGCCAGCAGCCTATCGGGGGGCAGTACTGAAGCTTTCTTT.

This clonotype showed up many times. The chain's CDR3 is CASSLQGALDEQFF. The DNA for the CDR3 is TGTGCCAGCAGCTTACAGGGGGCTTTAGATGAGCAGTTCTTC. V and J are TRBV7-2 and TRBJ2-1; TRBD1 matches 8 bases. This CDR3 spans 14 amino acids. Germline V gene lookup returns CDR1 SGHTA and CDR2 FQGNSA. V lost 2 bases and J lost 8; bases outside the gene matches: 5.

This clonotype was seen ten or more times. The chain combines TRBV5-1 with TRBJ2-1; tentatively, D is TRBD2 (6 bases). Germline CDR1 and CDR2: SGHRS and YFSETQ. This CDR3 has 14 amino acids. V lost 5 bases and J 9 bases, leaving 18 bases between the germline ends. CDR3 coding DNA: TGCGCCAGCAGTGCGGAGGGCCTCAATCCTGAGCAGTTCTTC. This encodes CASSAEGLNPEQFF.

This clonotype was recorded at least ten times. The V call is TRBV29-1, the J call TRBJ1-1; 7 bases map to TRBD1. CDR1 is SQVTM, CDR2 ANQGSEA, per germline. V was pared by 6 bases and J by 4 bases, with 8 bases of the junction left unmatched. This CDR3 spans 13 amino acids. The CDR3 spells CSVSTGEGTEAFF. Written as DNA, the CDR3 is TGCAGCGTGTCAACAGGGGAGGGCACTGAAGCTTTCTTT.

This clonotype was detected ten times or more. The CDR3 is CSVGVLRDRDTDTQYF. The CDR3 DNA sequence: TGCAGCGTTGGGGTATTACGGGACAGGGACACAGATACGCAGTATTTT. The gene calls are TRBV29-1 and TRBJ2-3; the match to TRBD1 covers 9 bases. This CDR3 has 16 amino acids. Trimming at V came to 4 bases and at J to 2 bases, leaving 10 bases not matched to a gene. Germline V gene sequence: CDR1 SQVTM, CDR2 ANQGSEA.

This clonotype occurred a few times. The chain recombines TRBV7-9 with TRBJ2-5, with D maybe TRBD1 (6 bases). Trimming cost V 0 bases and J 4 bases, with 12 bases left between them. Germline CDR1 reads SEHNR; CDR2 reads FQNEAQ (reference sequence). The CDR3 is made up of 15 amino acids. In DNA, the CDR3 is TGTGCCAGCAGCTTAGCCCCAGGGGCGGTAGAGACCCAGTACTTC. Its translation: CASSLAPGAVETQYF.

This clonotype was observed a few times. The V call is TRBV9, the J call TRBJ1-2; unclear D gene. Per the germline V gene, CDR1 is SGDLS and CDR2 is YYNGEE. V shed 3 bases and J shed 0 bases, with 3 bases lying between them. The CDR3 covers 12 residues. As DNA, the CDR3 is TGTGCCAGCAGCGCATCTAACTATGGCTACACCTTC. This codes for CASSASNYGYTF.

This clonotype was observed many times. The chain links TRBV20-1 to TRBJ2-3, with a possible D match to TRBD1 (6 bases). The V and J ends lost 0 bases and 2 bases respectively, with 12 bases between them. Germline V CDR1 and CDR2: DFQATT, SNEGSKA (reference sequence). CDR3 length equals 15 residues. The CDR3 loop reads CSARDRDKNTDTQYF. The CDR3 bases are TGCAGTGCTAGAGACCGGGACAAGAACACAGATACGCAGTATTTT.